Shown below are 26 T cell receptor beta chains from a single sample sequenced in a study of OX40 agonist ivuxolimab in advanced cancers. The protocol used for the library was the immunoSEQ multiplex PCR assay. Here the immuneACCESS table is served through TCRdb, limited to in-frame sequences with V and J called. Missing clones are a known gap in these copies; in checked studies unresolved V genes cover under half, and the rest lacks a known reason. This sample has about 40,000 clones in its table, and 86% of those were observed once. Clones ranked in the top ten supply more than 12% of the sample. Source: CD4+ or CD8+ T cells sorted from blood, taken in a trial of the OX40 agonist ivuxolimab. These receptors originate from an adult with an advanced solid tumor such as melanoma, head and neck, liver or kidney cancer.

The CDR3 DNA sequence: TGCGCCAGCAGCCAATTTCAGACGGGGGACAATGAGCAGTTCTTC. Its translation: CASSQFQTGDNEQFF. The chain employs TRBV4-3 and TRBJ2-1, with a weak D call TRBD2 (6 bases). CDR3 length: 15 residues. Trimming cost V 2 bases and J 5 bases, with 13 bases left between them. The germline V gene encodes CDR1 LGHNA and CDR2 YSLEER.

CDR3 sequence: CASSVGDSGNTIYF. In nucleotides, the CDR3 is TGTGCCAGCAGCGTTGGTGACTCTGGAAACACCATATATTTT. This chain links TRBV9 with TRBJ1-3; no reliable D call. Trimming pared 2 bases from V and 0 bases from J, leaving 6 bases between. Germline CDR1 is SGDLS and CDR2 is YYNGEE. The CDR3 is 14 residues long.

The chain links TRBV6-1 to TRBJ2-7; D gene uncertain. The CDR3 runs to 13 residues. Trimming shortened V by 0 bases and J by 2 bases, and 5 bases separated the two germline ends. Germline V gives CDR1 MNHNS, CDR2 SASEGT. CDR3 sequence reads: CASSEARTYEQYV. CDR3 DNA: TGTGCCAGCAGTGAAGCCCGGACCTACGAGCAGTACGTC.

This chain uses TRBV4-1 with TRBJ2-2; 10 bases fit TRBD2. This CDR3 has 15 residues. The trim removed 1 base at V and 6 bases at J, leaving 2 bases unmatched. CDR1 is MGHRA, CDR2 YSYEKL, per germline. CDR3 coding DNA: TGCGCCAGCAGCCAAGGAGCGGGGGGGCCCGGGGAGCTGTTTTTT. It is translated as CASSQGAGGPGELFF.

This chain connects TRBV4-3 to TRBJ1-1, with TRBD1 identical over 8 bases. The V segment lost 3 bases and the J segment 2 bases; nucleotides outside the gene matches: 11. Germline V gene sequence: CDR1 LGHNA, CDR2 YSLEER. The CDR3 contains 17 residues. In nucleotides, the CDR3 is TGCGCCAGCAGCCATGCTAGGACAGGGCGTGTTAACACTGAAGCTTTCTTT. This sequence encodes CASSHARTGRVNTEAFF.

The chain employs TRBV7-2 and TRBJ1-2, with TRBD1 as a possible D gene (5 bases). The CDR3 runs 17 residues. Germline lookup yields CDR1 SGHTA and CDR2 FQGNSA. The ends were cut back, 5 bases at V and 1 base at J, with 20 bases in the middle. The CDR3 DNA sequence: TGTGCCAGCAGCCCATCCACGTTGGACACCTATAACTATGGCTACACCTTC. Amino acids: CASSPSTLDTYNYGYTF.

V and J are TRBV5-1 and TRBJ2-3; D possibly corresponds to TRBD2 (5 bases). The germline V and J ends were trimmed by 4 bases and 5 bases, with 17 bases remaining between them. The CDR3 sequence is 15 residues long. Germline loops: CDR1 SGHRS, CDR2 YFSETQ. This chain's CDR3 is CASSTGGSNIDTQYF. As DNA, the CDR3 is TGCGCCAGCAGCACCGGCGGGTCAAACATAGATACGCAGTATTTT.

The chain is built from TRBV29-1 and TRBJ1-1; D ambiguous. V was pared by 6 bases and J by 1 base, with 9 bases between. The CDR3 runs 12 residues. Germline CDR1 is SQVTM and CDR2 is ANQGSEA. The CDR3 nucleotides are TGCAGCGTCCCTGGTGGGAACACTGAAGCTTTCTTT. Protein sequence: CSVPGGNTEAFF.

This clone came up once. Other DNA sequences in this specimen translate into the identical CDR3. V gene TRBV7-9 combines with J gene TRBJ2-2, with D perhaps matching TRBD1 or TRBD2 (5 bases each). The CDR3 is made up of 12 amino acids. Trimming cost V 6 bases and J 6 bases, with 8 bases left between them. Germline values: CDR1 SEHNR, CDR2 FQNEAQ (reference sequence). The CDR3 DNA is TGTGCCAGCAGTCAGGGACCCGGGGAGCTGTTTTTT. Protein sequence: CASSQGPGELFF. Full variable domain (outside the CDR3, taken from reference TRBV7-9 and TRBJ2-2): DTGVSQNPRHKITKRGQNVTFRCDPISEHNRLYWYRQTLGQGPEFLTYFQNEAQLEKSRLLSDRFSAERPKGSFSTLEIQRTEQGDSAMYLCASSQGPGELFFGEGSRLTVL.

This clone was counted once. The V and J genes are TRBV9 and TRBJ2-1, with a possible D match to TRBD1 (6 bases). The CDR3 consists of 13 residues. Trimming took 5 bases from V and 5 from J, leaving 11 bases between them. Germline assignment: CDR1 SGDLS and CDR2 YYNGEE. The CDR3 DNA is TGTGCCAGCAGGGGGGCGGCCCACAATGAGCAGTTCTTC. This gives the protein CASRGAAHNEQFF.

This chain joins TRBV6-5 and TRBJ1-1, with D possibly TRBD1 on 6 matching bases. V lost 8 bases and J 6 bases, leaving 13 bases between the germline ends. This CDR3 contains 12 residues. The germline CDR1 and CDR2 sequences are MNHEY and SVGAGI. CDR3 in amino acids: CASVGGGAEAFF. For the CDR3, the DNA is TGTGCCAGCGTGGGGGGCGGGGCTGAAGCTTTCTTT.

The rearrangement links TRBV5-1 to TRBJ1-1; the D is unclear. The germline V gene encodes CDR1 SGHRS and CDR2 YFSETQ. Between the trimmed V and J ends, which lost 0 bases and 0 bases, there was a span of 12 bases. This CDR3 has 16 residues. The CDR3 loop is CASSLVRRWMNTEAFF. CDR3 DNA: TGCGCCAGCAGCTTGGTTCGCAGGTGGATGAACACTGAAGCTTTCTTT.

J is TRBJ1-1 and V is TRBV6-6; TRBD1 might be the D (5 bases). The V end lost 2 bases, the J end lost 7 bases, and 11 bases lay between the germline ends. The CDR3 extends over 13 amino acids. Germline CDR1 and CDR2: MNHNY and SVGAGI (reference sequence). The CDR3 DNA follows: TGTGCCAGCAGTTACACAGGAAGCGGTGAAGCTTTCTTT. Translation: CASSYTGSGEAFF.

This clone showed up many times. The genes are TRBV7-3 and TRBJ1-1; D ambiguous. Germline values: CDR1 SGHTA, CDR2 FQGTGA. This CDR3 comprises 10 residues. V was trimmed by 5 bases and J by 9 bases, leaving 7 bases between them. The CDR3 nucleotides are TGTGCCAGCAGCCCTGAAAAAGCTTTCTTT. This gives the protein CASSPEKAFF.

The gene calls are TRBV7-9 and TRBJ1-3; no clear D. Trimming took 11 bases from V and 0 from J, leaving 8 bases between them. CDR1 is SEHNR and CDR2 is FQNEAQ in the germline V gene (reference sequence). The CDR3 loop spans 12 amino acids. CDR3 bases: TGTGCCCTACGAGCCTCTGGAAACACCATATATTTT. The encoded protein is CALRASGNTIYF.

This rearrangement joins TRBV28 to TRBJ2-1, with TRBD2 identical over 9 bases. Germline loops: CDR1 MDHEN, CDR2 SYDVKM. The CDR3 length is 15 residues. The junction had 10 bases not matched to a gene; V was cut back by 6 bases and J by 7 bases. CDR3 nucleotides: TGTGCCAGCAGGCCCCTAGCGGGATCTAGTAATGAGCAGTTCTTC. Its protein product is CASRPLAGSSNEQFF.

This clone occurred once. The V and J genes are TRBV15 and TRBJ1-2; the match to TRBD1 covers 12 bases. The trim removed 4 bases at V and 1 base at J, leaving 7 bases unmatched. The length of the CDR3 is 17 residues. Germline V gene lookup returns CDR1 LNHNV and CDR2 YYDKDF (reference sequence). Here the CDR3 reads CATSTGTGGFGNYGYTF. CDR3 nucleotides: TGTGCCACCAGCACTGGGACAGGGGGCTTCGGTAACTATGGCTACACCTTC.

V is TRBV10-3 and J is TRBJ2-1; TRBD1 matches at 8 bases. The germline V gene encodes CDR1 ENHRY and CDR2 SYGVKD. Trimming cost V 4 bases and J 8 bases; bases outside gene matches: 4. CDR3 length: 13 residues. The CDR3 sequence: CAISADRDDEQFF. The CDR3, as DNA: TGTGCCATCAGTGCGGACAGGGACGATGAGCAGTTCTTC.

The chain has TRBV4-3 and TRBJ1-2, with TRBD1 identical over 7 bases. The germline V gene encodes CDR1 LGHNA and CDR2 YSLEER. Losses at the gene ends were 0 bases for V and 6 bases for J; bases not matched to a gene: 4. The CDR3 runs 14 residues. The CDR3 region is CASSQDGTGDGYTF. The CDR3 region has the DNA TGCGCCAGCAGCCAAGATGGTACAGGGGATGGCTACACCTTC.

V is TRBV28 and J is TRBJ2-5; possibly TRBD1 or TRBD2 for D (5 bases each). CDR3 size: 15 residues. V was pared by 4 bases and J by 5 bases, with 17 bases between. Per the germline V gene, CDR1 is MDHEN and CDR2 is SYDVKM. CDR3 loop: CASSSLDGEGETQYF. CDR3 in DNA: TGTGCCAGCAGTTCCCTGGACGGTGAGGGGGAGACCCAGTACTTC.

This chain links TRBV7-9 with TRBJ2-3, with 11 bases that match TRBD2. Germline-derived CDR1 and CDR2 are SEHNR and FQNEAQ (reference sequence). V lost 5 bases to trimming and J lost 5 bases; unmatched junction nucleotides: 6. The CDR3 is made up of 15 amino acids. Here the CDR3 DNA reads TGTGCCAGCAGCCGGACTAGCGGGTATGGAGATACGCAGTATTTT. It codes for CASSRTSGYGDTQYF.

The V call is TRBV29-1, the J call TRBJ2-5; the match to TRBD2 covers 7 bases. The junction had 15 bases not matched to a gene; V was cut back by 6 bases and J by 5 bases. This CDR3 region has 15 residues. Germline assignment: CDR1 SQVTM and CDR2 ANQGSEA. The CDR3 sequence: CSVESGMGDRETQYF. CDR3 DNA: TGCAGCGTAGAAAGCGGGATGGGGGACCGGGAGACCCAGTACTTC.

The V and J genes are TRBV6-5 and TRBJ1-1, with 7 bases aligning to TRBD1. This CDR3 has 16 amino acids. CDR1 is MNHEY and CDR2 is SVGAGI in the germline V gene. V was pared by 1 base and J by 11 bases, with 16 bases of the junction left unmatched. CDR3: CASSYLRQGENFLAFF. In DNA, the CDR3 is TGTGCCAGCAGTTACTTGAGACAGGGCGAAAATTTTTTGGCTTTCTTT.

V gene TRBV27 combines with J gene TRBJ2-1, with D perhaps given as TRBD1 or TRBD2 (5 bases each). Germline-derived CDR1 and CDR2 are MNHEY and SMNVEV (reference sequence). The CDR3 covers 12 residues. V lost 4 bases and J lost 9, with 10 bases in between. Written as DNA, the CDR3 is TGTGCCAGCAGTTCGCCGAGGGGTGAGCAGTTCTTC. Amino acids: CASSSPRGEQFF.

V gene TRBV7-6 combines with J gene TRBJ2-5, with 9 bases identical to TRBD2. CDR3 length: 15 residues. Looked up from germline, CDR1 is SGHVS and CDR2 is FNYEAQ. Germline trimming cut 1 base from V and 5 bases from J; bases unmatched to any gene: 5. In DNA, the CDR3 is TGTGCCAGCAGCTTAGTGGGGCGGGAGGGCGAGACCCAGTACTTC. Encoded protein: CASSLVGREGETQYF.

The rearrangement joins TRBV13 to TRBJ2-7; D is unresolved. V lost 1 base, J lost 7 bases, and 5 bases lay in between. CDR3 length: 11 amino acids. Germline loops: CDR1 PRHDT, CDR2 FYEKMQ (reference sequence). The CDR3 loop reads CASSLDGEQYF. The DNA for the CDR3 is TGTGCCAGCAGCTTAGACGGGGAGCAGTACTTC.